The source of this TCR beta chain is a study of OX40 agonist ivuxolimab in advanced cancers. A note on the overall study: Ivuxolimab, which targeted the costimulatory receptor OX40 (CD134), was an agonistic, fully human IgG2 monoclonal antibody. Intravenous ivuxolimab was administered to patients every 2 weeks at six dose levels: 0.01, 0.1, 0.3, 1.5, 3 and 10 mg/kg. Of the roughly 53 patients in dose escalation, 19 had hepatocellular carcinoma, roughly 15 had melanoma, 9 had renal cell carcinoma and 9 had head and neck cancer. The dose-escalation cohort was roughly 87% male with a mean age of 60 years, ranging from roughly 20 to 85. Patients were allowed to have had prior anti-PD-1, anti-PD-L1 or anti-CTLA-4 therapy, and 30% to 40% of the dose-escalation patients had been treated with checkpoint inhibitors. Partial responses occurred in three dose-escalation patients, of whom one had hepatocellular carcinoma and two had cutaneous melanoma. Peripheral TCRbeta sequencing aimed to test whether ivuxolimab altered TCR sequence diversity and caused clonal T-cell expansion. The monotherapy dose-escalation portion (N ≈ 56 patients) of the phase I ivuxolimab trial is reported in the paper. Here is what the overall study found, with its caveats: Which antigens the clonally expanded peripheral T cells were specific for was not determined. After ivuxolimab, expanded clones were on average more numerous among CD8+ T cells than among CD4+ T cells. Low levels of normalized T-cell clonal expansion were also seen in some patients who did not respond. Clonal expansion of both CD4+ and CD8+ blood T cells was observed from baseline to week 6 at doses 0.1 to 3.0 mg/kg. In the 0.1-3.0 mg/kg groups, partial responders had among the lowest normalized peripheral clonal expansion, particularly in CD8+ T cells.

V was cut back by 4 bases and J by 0 bases, leaving a gap of 13 bases between them. The cysteine opens and the phenylalanine closes a CDR3 of 16 amino acids. Only CDR3 DNA is held: 48 bases, read in frame from base 1. To sequence the TCRbeta CDR3 region, genomic DNA was isolated from the sorted cells. TCRbeta CDR3 regions were sequenced using the immunoSEQ Assay. TCRdb limited this immuneACCESS table to in-frame rearrangements with V and J called. A share of clones is missing; checked studies link under half to unresolved V genes, and the rest is unexplained. The sample has roughly 90,000 clones on record, 85% to 90% of them singletons. Just under 0.8% of the sample lies in the top ten. Patients with a history of autoimmune disease or receiving systemic immunosuppression were excluded from the trial. In every dose cohort, peripheral blood was drawn for TCR sequencing at baseline, cycle 4 day 1, and cycle 7 day 1. Samples were obtained from an open-label, multicenter, first-in-human phase I dose-escalation trial of ivuxolimab. Adults with locally advanced or metastatic melanoma, renal cell, hepatocellular, or head and neck squamous cell carcinoma were enrolled in the trial. Before TCR sequencing, CD4+ and CD8+ T cells were separately sorted from peripheral blood.

As regards this clone: Which antigen it targets is not known. No base quality values were provided; no much bigger clone lies one nucleotide off.

Rearrangement joined TRBV5-7 to TRBJ2-2, with the D call perhaps TRBD1 or TRBD2, as 5 bases match in each case. TRBV5-7 is given ORF status, its function remaining uncertain. The sequencing used CD4+ or CD8+ T cells sorted from blood, collected in a trial of the OX40 agonist ivuxolimab. This TCR was sampled from an adult with an advanced solid tumor such as melanoma, head and neck, liver or kidney cancer. The CDR3 protein is CASSPQGVPNTGELFF. The sequenced DNA is TGTGCCAGCAGCCCTCAGGGAGTTCCGAACACCGGGGAGCTGTTTTTT.